These T cell receptor beta chains were read from a single sample in a study of T cell responses to AZD1222 COVID-19 vaccine. The data were produced by immunoSEQ multiplex PCR, yet TCRdb's version contains in-frame clones alone and is incomplete. Among about 130,000 clones listed, just over 90% were seen once. The sample consisted of peripheral blood, taken on day 0 of AZD1222 vaccination. These TCRs come from an adult in good health. Each CDR3 is given with its conserved first and last residue. D genes are given only for firm matches. Rows give clone size only sometimes, using once, few, many, or a class for an expanded clone.

TRBV6-5	-	TRBJ1-3	-	CASSYNGENGNTIYF	TGTGCCAGCAGTTACAATGGGGAGAACGGAAACACCATATATTTT
TRBV10-1	TRBD2	TRBJ2-7	-	CASSESAGGLKYF	TGCGCCAGCAGTGAGTCTGCGGGGGGCCTTAAGTACTTC
TRBV9	-	TRBJ2-1	-	CASSTPDRYNEQFF	TGTGCCAGCAGCACCCCAGACAGGTACAATGAGCAGTTCTTC
TRBV4-1	-	TRBJ1-1	-	CASSPTPGSGTEAFF	TGCGCCAGCAGCCCGACCCCAGGGAGTGGCACTGAAGCTTTCTTT
TRBV19	-	TRBJ2-7	once	CASSMGQGLAYEQYF	TGTGCCAGTAGTATGGGGCAGGGGCTCGCCTACGAGCAGTACTTC
TRBV27	-	TRBJ1-5	once	CASSFWGGNQPQHF	TGTGCCAGCAGTTTCTGGGGTGGCAATCAGCCCCAGCATTTT
TRBV7-9	-	TRBJ1-1	-	CASSWERAEAFF	TGTGCCAGCAGCTGGGAGCGGGCTGAAGCTTTCTTT
TRBV19	-	TRBJ2-1	-	CASSPRRGEGYNEQFF	TGTGCCAGTAGTCCCCGCCGGGGTGAGGGGTACAATGAGCAGTTCTTC
TRBV28	-	TRBJ1-5	-	CASTLRGAVEGNQPQHF	TGTGCCAGCACCCTTCGGGGGGCGGTGGAAGGCAATCAGCCCCAGCATTTT
TRBV27	TRBD1	TRBJ1-6	-	CASKGTGGSNSPLHF	TGTGCCAGCAAGGGGACAGGGGGTTCTAATTCACCCCTCCACTTT
TRBV11-3	TRBD1	TRBJ1-4	-	CASSLGSGTGNEKLFF	TGTGCCAGCAGCTTAGGCTCCGGGACAGGAAATGAAAAACTGTTTTTT
TRBV5-5	-	TRBJ2-5	-	CASSLYRQETQYF	TGTGCCAGCAGCTTGTACAGGCAAGAGACCCAGTACTTC
TRBV11-1	TRBD1	TRBJ2-1	-	CASSGRGLGLDNEQFF	TGTGCCAGCAGCGGCAGGGGGCTAGGTTTAGACAATGAGCAGTTCTTC
TRBV19	-	TRBJ2-7	-	CASLMGRHEQYF	TGTGCCAGTCTCATGGGGAGGCACGAGCAGTACTTC